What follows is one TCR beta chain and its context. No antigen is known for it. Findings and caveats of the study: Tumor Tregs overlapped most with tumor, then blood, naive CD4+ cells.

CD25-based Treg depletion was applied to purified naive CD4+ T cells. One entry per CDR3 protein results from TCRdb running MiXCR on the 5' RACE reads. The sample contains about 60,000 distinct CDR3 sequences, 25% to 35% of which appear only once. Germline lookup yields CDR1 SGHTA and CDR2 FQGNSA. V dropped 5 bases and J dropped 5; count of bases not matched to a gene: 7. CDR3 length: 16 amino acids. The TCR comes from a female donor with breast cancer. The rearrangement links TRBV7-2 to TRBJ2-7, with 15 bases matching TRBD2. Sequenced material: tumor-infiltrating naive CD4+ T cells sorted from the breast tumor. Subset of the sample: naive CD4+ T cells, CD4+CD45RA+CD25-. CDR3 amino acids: CASSPEGTSGRHEQYF. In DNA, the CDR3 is TGTGCCAGCAGCCCGGAGGGGACTAGCGGGAGGCACGAGCAGTACTTC.